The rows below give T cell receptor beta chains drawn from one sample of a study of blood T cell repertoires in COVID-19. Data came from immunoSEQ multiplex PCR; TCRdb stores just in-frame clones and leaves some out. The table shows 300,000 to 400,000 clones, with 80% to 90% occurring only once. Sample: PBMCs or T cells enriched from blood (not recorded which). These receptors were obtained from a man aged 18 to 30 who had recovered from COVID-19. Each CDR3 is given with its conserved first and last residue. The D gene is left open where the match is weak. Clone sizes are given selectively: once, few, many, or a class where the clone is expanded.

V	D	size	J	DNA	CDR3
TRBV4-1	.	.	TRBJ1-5	TGCGCCAGCAGCCAAGGCAGGGTAAATCAGCCCCAGCATTTT	CASSQGRVNQPQHF
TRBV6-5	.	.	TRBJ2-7	TGTGCCAGCAGTTCGGAGGGGAGAGGGGTCCTCGAGCAGTACTTC	CASSSEGRGVLEQYF
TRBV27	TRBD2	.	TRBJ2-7	TGTGCCAGCAGTTTAGGGACTAGCGGCTACGAGCAGTACTTC	CASSLGTSGYEQYF
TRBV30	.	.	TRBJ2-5	TGTGCCTGGAGTATCAGGTCAGGGGAGACCCAGTACTTC	CAWSIRSGETQYF
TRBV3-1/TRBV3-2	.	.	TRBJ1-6	TGTGCCAGCAGCCAGGCCTCTAATTCACCCCTCCACTTT	CASSQASNSPLHF
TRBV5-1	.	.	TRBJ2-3	TGCGCCAGCAGGGAGAGCACAGATACGCAGTATTTT	CASRESTDTQYF
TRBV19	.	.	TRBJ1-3	TGTGCCAGTAGGATGTCAGGGGTGATCCCTGGAAACACCATATATTTT	CASRMSGVIPGNTIYF
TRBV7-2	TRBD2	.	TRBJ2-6	TGTGCCAGCAGCCCAGGGACTAGCCCCTGGTCGCGGGCCAACGTCCTGACTTTC	CASSPGTSPWSRANVLTF
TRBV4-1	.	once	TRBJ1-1	TGCGCCAGCAGCCCCTCCGCGGGGGGGTGGAACACTGAAGCTTTCTTT	CASSPSAGGWNTEAFF
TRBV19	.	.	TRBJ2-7	TGTGCCAGTAGTATGGGGGGAACAACCTACGAGCAGTACTTC	CASSMGGTTYEQYF
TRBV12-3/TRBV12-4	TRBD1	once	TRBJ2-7	TGTGCCAGCAGTATTAACAGGGGCGAGCAGTACTTC	CASSINRGEQYF
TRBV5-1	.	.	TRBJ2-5	TGCGCCAGCGGAGGTGCGATAGGGGAGACCCAGTACTTC	CASGGAIGETQYF
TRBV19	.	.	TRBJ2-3	TGTGCCAGTAGTAGGGGCGACACAGATACGCAGTATTTT	CASSRGDTDTQYF
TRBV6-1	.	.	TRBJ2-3	TGTGCCAGCAGTGACAGGGCTAGCACAGATACGCAGTATTTT	CASSDRASTDTQYF
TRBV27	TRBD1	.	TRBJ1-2	TGTGCCAGCAGTGACAGGGGCCATGGCTACACCTTC	CASSDRGHGYTF
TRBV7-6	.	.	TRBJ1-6	TGTGCCAGCAGCTTAGGGCTGTCTAATTCACCCCTCCACTTT	CASSLGLSNSPLHF
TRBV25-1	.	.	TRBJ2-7	TGTGCCAGCGGGGGGGCCTGGGAGCAGTACTTC	CASGGAWEQYF
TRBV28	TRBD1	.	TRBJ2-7	TGTGCCAGCAGTGGACGGACAGGGGGCTACGAGCAGTACTTC	CASSGRTGGYEQYF
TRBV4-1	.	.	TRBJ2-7	TGCGCCAGCAGCGTAGAGGGCCGGGACGAGCAGTACTTC	CASSVEGRDEQYF
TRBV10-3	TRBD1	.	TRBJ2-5	TGTGCCATCATCTGGACAGGGGTAGAGACCCAGTACTTC	CAIIWTGVETQYF
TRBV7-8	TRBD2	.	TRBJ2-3	TGTGCCAGCAGCCCTCTCCCCTCCAGCGGGGGACACAAGAGCACAGATACGCAGTATTTT	CASSPLPSSGGHKSTDTQYF
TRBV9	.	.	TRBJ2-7	TGTGCCAGCAGCGGACCCACCCGAGGGGAGCAGTACTTC	CASSGPTRGEQYF
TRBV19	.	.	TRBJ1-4	TGTGCCAGTAGTTCCAGGGAAAATGAAAAACTGTTTTTT	CASSSRENEKLFF
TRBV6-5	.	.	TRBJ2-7	TGTGCCAGCACCGTCGGTCAGGGATCGGCCTACGAGCAGTACTTC	CASTVGQGSAYEQYF
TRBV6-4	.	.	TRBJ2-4	TGTGCCGGATCAGAGGCCATGGAGGGCCTTAGAAACATTCAGTACTTC	CAGSEAMEGLRNIQYF
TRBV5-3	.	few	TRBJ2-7	TGTGCCAGAAGCTTTTCTTCCCGGACTTGCGACATCTACGAGCAGTACTTC	CARSFSSRTCDIYEQYF
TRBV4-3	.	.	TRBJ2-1	TGCGCCAGCAGCCAAGGAGGGGGAAGTCACAATGAGCAGTTCTTC	CASSQGGGSHNEQFF
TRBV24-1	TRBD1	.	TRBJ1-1	TGTGCCACCAGTGACCCTAAGACAGGGAATGAAGCTTTCTTT	CATSDPKTGNEAFF
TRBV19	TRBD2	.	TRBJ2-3	TGTGCCAGTAGTATAAGCGGGATGGCCACAGATACGCAGTATTTT	CASSISGMATDTQYF
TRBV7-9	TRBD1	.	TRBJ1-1	TGTGCCAGCGGACCGGGACAGGGGACGTTGCGGACTGAAGCTTTCTTT	CASGPGQGTLRTEAFF
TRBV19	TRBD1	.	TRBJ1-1	TGTGCCAGTAGTACCGGACAGGGGATGAACACTGAAGCTTTCTTT	CASSTGQGMNTEAFF
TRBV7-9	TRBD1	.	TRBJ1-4	TGTGCCAGCAGCTTAGGAAAACCGGGACAGGGTGCAACTAATGAAAAACTGTTTTTT	CASSLGKPGQGATNEKLFF
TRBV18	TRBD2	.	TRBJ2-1	TGTGCCAGCTCACCACGGCTAGCGGGAGGAGGGAATGAGCAGTTCTTC	CASSPRLAGGGNEQFF
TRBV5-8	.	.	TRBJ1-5	TGTGCCAGCAGCTTACAGGGAGTTCAGCCCCAGCATTTT	CASSLQGVQPQHF
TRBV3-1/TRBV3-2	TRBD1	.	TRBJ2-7	TGTGCCAGCAGCCAAAACAGGGGGTACTACGAGCAGTACTTC	CASSQNRGYYEQYF
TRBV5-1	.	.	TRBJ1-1	TGCGCCAGCAGCTTGGGGGGGCGGACTGAAGCTTTCTTT	CASSLGGRTEAFF
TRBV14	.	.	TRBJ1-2	TGTGCCAGCAGCCAAGACAGCTATGGCTACACCTTC	CASSQDSYGYTF
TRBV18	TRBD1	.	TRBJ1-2	TGTGCCAGCTCACCGGGGACAGGGGGCATATATGGCTACACCTTC	CASSPGTGGIYGYTF
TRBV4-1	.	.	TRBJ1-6	TGCGCCAGCAGCCAGGCGGGACGGACATATAATTCACCCCTCCACTTT	CASSQAGRTYNSPLHF
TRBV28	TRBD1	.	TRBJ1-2	TGTGCCAGCAGTCAGACAGGGGGTTGGTATGGCTACACCTTC	CASSQTGGWYGYTF
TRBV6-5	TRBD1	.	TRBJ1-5	TGTGCCAGCAGTACGACAGGGGGAACGAATCAGCCCCAGCATTTT	CASSTTGGTNQPQHF
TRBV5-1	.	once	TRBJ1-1	TGCGCCAGCAGCTTGGGGCAGGGCATGGACACTGAAGCTTTCTTT	CASSLGQGMDTEAFF
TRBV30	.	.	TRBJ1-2	TGTGCCTGGAGTGTACCAGGACTCTATGGCTACACCTTC	CAWSVPGLYGYTF
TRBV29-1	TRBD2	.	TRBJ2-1	TGCAGCGCCGGGGGGTTCTCCTACAATGAGCAGTTCTTC	CSAGGFSYNEQFF
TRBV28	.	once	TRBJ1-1	TGTGCCAGCAGCTGGACAGCCCTTGAGGCTTTCTTT	CASSWTALEAFF
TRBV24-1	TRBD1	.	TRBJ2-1	TGTGCCACCGGGACAGGGTTTGTTTATGAGCAGTTCTTC	CATGTGFVYEQFF
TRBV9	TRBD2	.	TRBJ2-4	TGTGCCAGCAGCGTAGATTCGGGAGGGAACATTCAGTACTTC	CASSVDSGGNIQYF